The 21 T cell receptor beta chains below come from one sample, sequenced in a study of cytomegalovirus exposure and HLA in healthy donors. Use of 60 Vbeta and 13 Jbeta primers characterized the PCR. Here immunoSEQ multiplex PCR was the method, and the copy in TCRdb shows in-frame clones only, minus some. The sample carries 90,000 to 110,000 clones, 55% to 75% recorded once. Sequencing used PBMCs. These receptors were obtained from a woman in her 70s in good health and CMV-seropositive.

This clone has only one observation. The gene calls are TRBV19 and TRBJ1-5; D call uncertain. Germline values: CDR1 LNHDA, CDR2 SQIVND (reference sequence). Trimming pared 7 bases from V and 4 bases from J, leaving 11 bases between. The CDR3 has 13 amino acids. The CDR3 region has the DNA TGTGCCAGTACCCTCACTACGAATCAGCCCCAGCATTTT. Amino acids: CASTLTTNQPQHF.

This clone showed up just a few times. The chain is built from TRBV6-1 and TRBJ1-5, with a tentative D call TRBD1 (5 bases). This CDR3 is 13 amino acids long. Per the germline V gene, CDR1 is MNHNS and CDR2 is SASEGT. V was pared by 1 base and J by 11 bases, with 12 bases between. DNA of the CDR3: TGTGCCAGCAGTGAAGACAGGCCTTTCACCCAGCATTTT. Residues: CASSEDRPFTQHF.

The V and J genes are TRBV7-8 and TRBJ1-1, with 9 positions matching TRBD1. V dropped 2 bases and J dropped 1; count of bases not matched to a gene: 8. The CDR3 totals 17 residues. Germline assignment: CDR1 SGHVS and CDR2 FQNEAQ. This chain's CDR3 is CASSLTDRGLANTEAFF. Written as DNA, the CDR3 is TGTGCCAGCAGCTTAACCGACAGGGGGTTGGCGAACACTGAAGCTTTCTTT.

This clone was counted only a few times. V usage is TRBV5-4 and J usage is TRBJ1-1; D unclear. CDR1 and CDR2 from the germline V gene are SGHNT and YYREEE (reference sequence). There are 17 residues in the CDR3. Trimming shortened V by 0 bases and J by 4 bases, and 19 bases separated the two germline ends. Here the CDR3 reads CASSLVGISGSGTEAFF. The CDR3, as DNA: TGTGCCAGCAGCTTGGTAGGAATTAGCGGGAGCGGCACTGAAGCTTTCTTT.

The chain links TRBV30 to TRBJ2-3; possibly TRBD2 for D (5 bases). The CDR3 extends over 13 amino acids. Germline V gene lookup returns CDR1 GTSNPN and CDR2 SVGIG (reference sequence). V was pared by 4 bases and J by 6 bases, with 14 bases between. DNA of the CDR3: TGTGCCTGGACGCGGGTCGGAGTGGATACGCAGTATTTT. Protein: CAWTRVGVDTQYF.

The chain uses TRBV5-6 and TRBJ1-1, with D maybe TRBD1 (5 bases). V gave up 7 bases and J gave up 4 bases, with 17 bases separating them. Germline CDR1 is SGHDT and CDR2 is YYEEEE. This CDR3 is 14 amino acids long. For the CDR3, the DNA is TGTGCCAGCGGGCAGGGTCCCAGGCCCACTGAAGCTTTCTTT. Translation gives CASGQGPRPTEAFF.

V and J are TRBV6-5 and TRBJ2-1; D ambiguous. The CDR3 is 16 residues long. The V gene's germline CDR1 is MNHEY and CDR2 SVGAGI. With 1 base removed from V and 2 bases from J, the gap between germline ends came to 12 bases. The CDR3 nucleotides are TGTGCCAGCAGTTACTTTGTCAGCACTACCTACAATGAGCAGTTCTTC. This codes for CASSYFVSTTYNEQFF.

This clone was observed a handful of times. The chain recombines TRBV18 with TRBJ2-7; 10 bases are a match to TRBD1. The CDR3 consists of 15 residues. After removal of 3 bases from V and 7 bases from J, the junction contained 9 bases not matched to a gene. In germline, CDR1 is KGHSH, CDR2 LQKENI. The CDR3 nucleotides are TGTGCCAGCTCACCGCCGGGACAGGGGAACCGGGAGCAGTACTTC. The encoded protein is CASSPPGQGNREQYF.

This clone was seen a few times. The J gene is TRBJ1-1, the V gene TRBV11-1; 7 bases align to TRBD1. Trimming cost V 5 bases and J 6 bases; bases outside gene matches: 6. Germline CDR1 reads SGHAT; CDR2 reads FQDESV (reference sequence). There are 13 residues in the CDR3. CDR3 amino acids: CASSPGQSAEAFF. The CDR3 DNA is TGTGCCAGCAGCCCGGGACAGAGCGCTGAAGCTTTCTTT.

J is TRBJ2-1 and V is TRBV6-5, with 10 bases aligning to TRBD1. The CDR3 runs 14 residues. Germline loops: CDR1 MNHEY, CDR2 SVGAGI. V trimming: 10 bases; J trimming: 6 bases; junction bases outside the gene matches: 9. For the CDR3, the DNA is TGTGCCAACCCCCCCCGGACAGGGGGCAATGAGCAGTTCTTC. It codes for CANPPRTGGNEQFF.

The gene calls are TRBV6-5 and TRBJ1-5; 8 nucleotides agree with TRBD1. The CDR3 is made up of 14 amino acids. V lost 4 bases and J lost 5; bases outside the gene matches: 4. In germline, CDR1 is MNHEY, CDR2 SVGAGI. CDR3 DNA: TGTGCCAGCAGTTGGGGACAGGCAGATCAGCCCCAGCATTTT. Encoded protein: CASSWGQADQPQHF.

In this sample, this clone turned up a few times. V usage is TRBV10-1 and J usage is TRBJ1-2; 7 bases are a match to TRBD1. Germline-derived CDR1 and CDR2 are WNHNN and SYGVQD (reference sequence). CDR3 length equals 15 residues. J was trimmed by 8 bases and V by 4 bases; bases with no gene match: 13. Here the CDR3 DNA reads TGCGCCAGCAGTGCCCAGGGGGGCCTACCAAGAGGCTACACCTTC. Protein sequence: CASSAQGGLPRGYTF.

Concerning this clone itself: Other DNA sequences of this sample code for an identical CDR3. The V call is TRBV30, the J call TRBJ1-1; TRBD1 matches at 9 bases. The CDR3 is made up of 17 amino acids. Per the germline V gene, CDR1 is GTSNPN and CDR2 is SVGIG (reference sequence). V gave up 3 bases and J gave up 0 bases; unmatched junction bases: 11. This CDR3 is CAWRSQGAVLVNTEAFF. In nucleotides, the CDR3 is TGTGCCTGGAGATCACAGGGGGCTGTGTTAGTGAACACTGAAGCTTTCTTT.

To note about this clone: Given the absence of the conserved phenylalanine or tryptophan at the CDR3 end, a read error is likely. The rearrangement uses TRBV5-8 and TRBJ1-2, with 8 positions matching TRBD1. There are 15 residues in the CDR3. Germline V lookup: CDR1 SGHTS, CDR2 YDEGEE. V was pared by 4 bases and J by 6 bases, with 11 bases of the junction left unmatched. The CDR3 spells CASSIGQGGGNGYTV. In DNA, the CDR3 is TGTGCCAGCAGCATCGGACAGGGCGGTGGTAATGGCTACACCGTC.

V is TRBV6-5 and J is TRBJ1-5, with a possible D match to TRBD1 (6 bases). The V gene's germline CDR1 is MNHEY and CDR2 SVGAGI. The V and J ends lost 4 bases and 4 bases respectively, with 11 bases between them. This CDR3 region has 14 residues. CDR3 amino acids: CASSSSGVNQPQHF. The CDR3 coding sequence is TGTGCCAGCAGTTCTTCAGGGGTTAATCAGCCCCAGCATTTT.

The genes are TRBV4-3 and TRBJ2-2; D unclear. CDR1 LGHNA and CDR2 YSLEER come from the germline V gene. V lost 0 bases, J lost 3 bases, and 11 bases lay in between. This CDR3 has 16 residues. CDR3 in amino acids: CASSQEVQTYTGELFF. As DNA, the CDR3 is TGCGCCAGCAGCCAAGAGGTCCAGACTTACACCGGGGAGCTGTTTTTT.

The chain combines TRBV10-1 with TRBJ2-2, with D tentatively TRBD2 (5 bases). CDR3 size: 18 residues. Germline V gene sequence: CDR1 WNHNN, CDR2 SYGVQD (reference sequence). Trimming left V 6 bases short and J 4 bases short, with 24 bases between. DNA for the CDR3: TGCGCCAGCAGCGCCCACCTCGGGAAGAGAGGGTCCACCGGGGAGCTGTTTTTT. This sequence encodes CASSAHLGKRGSTGELFF.

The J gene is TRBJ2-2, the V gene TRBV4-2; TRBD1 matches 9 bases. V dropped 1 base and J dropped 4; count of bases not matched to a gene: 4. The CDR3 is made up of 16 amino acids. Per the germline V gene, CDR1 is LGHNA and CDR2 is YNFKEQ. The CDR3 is CASSQGGQGFTGELFF. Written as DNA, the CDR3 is TGTGCCAGCAGCCAAGGGGGACAGGGATTCACCGGGGAGCTGTTTTTT.

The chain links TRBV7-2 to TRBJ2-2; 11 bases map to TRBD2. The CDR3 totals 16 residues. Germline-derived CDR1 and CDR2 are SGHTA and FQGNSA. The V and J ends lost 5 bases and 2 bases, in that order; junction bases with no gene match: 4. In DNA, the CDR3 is TGTGCCAGCAGCACCCTAGCGGGGGGCAACACCGGGGAGCTGTTTTTT. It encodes CASSTLAGGNTGELFF. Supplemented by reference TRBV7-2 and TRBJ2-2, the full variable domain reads GAGVSQSPSNKVTEKGKDVELRCDPISGHTALYWYRQSLGQGLEFLIYFQGNSAPDKSGLPSDRFSAERTGGSVSTLTIQRTQQEDSAVYLCASSTLAGGNTGELFFGEGSRLTVL.

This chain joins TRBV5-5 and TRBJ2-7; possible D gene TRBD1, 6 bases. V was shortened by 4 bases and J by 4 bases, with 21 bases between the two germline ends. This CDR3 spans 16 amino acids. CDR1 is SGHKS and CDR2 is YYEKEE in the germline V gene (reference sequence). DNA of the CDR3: TGTGCCAGCAGCCTTCTTCAGGGGATCCCTATTTACGAGCAGTACTTC. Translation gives CASSLLQGIPIYEQYF. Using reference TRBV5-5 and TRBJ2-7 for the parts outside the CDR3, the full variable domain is DAGVTQSPTHLIKTRGQQVTLRCSPISGHKSVSWYQQVLGQGPQFIFQYYEKEERGRGNFPDRFSARQFPNYSSELNVNALLLGDSALYLCASSLLQGIPIYEQYFGPGTRLTVT.

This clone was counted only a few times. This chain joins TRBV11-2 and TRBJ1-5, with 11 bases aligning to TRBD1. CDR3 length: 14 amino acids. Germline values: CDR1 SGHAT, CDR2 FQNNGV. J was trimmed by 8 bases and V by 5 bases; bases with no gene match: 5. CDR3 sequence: CASSRTGGFEPQHF. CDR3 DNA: TGTGCCAGCAGCCGGACAGGGGGCTTCGAGCCCCAGCATTTT.